A selection of T cell receptor beta chains follows, all from one sample in a study of CD8 T cells in ankylosing spondylitis. TCRdb redid the calling of the 5' RACE reads with MiXCR, one entry per CDR3 protein. The sample comprises about 17,000 distinct CDR3 sequences, around 8% of which are singletons, and around a third rests with the top ten. The material sequenced was blood. The receptors were sampled from a male donor with ankylosing spondylitis or in good health (not recorded which). The conserved cysteine and the conserved F or W are not part of the CDR3 here. Fields, in order: CDR3 length, J gene, D gene, V gene, CDR3 protein. A D gene is named only where the DNA matches it firmly.

length: 15; J: TRBJ2-2; D: NA; V: TRBV7-9; CDR3: ASRSRPGQWDSRELF
length: 13; J: TRBJ2-2; D: NA; V: TRBV15; CDR3: ATSRTTKNTGELF
length: 11; J: TRBJ1-1; D: NA; V: TRBV29-1; CDR3: SVEVGAYTEAF
length: 11; J: TRBJ1-5; D: NA; V: TRBV28; CDR3: ASRSGKGQPQH
length: 11; J: TRBJ1-6; D: NA; V: TRBV20-1; CDR3: SARAGVRVPLH
length: 12; J: TRBJ2-5; D: NA; V: TRBV28; CDR3: ASSLRNREETQY
length: 12; J: TRBJ2-1; D: TRBD2; V: TRBV27; CDR3: ASSYGGRAGEQF
length: 12; J: TRBJ1-1; D: TRBD1; V: TRBV20-1; CDR3: SARKTGGPTEAF
length: 11; J: TRBJ2-1; D: NA; V: TRBV7-6; CDR3: ASSLRRGGEQF
length: 11; J: TRBJ2-2; D: TRBD1; V: TRBV20-1; CDR3: SAWDSNTGELF
length: 10; J: TRBJ1-5; D: NA; V: TRBV5-5; CDR3: ASSLSDQPQH
length: 12; J: TRBJ2-7; D: NA; V: TRBV20-1; CDR3: SARDLTATYEQY
length: 13; J: TRBJ2-3; D: TRBD2; V: TRBV10-3; CDR3: AISPSGRAVDTQY
length: 13; J: TRBJ2-3; D: NA; V: TRBV21-1; CDR3: ASSRGGLATDTQY
length: 13; J: TRBJ2-3; D: NA; V: TRBV12-3/TRBV12-4; CDR3: ASSEAGGPTDTQY
length: 12; J: TRBJ2-5; D: NA; V: TRBV20-1; CDR3: SARDFASSETQY
length: 9; J: TRBJ2-2; D: NA; V: TRBV28; CDR3: ASTLRGELF
length: 14; J: TRBJ2-2; D: NA; V: TRBV11-1; CDR3: ASKKGLAEFTGELF
length: 13; J: TRBJ2-1; D: TRBD2; V: TRBV6-6; CDR3: ASRLAGGSYNEQF
length: 13; J: TRBJ2-7; D: NA; V: TRBV20-1; CDR3: SARDRRGASWEQY
length: 13; J: TRBJ2-2; D: NA; V: TRBV6-5; CDR3: ASSRVLEYSGELF
length: 13; J: TRBJ2-1; D: TRBD2; V: TRBV6-2/TRBV6-3; CDR3: ASNLAGGRRNEQF
length: 12; J: TRBJ2-7; D: NA; V: TRBV10-3; CDR3: AISGTESSYEQY
length: 15; J: TRBJ2-1; D: TRBD2; V: TRBV27; CDR3: ASRRRPGTSDYNEQF
length: 14; J: TRBJ2-3; D: TRBD2; V: TRBV20-1; CDR3: SALALVAGRGDTQY
length: 14; J: TRBJ2-1; D: TRBD2; V: TRBV10-3; CDR3: AISVGLAAAYNEQF
length: 13; J: TRBJ1-4; D: NA; V: TRBV7-9; CDR3: ASSLGLGRRPKLF
length: 12; J: TRBJ2-7; D: NA; V: TRBV5-5; CDR3: ASSPGQGHYEQY
length: 13; J: TRBJ2-2; D: NA; V: TRBV3-1; CDR3: ASSLATQNTGELF
length: 11; J: TRBJ1-1; D: TRBD1; V: TRBV9; CDR3: ASSPRGGPEAF
length: 11; J: TRBJ2-3; D: NA; V: TRBV20-1; CDR3: SALSGSTDTQY
length: 12; J: TRBJ2-1; D: NA; V: TRBV20-1; CDR3: SARDARSYNEQF
length: 12; J: TRBJ2-7; D: NA; V: TRBV5-1; CDR3: ASSFGTVGYEQY
length: 10; J: TRBJ2-1; D: NA; V: TRBV29-1; CDR3: SVDDWLDEQF
length: 17; J: TRBJ2-1; D: TRBD2; V: TRBV7-2; CDR3: ASSLTGPTTSKLGDEQF
length: 12; J: TRBJ1-1; D: NA; V: TRBV5-1; CDR3: ASSLEGVNTEAF
length: 17; J: TRBJ2-4; D: TRBD1; V: TRBV28; CDR3: ASSLFQGADPVVKNIQY
length: 12; J: TRBJ2-1; D: NA; V: TRBV10-3; CDR3: AIRGLEPYNEQF
length: 13; J: TRBJ1-4; D: NA; V: TRBV7-8; CDR3: ASREVLGVGEKLF
length: 11; J: TRBJ2-3; D: TRBD2; V: TRBV20-1; CDR3: SAVGGGLDTQY